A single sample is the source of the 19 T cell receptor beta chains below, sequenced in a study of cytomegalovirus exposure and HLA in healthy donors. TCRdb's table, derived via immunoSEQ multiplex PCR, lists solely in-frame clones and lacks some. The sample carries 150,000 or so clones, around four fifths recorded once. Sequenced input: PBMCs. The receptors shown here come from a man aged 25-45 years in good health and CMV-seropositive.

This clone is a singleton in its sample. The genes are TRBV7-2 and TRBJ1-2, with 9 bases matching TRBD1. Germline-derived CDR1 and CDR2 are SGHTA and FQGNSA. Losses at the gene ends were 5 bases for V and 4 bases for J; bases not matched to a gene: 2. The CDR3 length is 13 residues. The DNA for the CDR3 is TGTGCCAGCAGCGCGACAGGGGGCTATGGCTACACCTTC. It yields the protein CASSATGGYGYTF.

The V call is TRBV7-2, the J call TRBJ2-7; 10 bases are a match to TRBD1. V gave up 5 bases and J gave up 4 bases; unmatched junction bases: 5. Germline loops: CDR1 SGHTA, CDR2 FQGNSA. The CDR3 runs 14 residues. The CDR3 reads CASSPAGQGYEQYF. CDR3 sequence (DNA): TGTGCCAGCAGCCCTGCGGGACAGGGGTACGAGCAGTACTTC.

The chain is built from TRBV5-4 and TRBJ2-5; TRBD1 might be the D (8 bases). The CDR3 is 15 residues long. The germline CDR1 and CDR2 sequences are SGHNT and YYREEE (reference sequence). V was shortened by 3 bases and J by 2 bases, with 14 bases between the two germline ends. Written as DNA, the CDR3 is TGTGCCAGCAGCTCTACAGGGGGGGGACAAGAGACCCAGTACTTC. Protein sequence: CASSSTGGGQETQYF.

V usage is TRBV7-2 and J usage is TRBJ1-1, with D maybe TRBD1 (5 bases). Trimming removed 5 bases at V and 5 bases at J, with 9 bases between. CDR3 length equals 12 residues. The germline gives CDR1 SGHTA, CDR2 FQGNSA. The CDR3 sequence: CASSERGTEAFF. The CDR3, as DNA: TGTGCCAGCAGCGAAAGGGGAACTGAAGCTTTCTTT.

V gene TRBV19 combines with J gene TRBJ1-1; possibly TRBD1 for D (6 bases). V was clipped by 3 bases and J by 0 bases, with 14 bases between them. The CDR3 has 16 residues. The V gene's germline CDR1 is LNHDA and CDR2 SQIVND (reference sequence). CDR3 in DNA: TGTGCCAGTAGTATGGGAGGGGGGACCTTGAACACTGAAGCTTTCTTT. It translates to CASSMGGGTLNTEAFF.

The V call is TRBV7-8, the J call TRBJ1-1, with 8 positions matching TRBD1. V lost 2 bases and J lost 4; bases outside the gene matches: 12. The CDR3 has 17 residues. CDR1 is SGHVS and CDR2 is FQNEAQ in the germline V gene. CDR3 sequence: CASSLSPWDDRGTEAFF. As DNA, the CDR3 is TGTGCCAGCAGCTTAAGTCCCTGGGATGACAGGGGCACTGAAGCTTTCTTT.

The CDR3 bases are TGTGCCAGCAGTGAATTGGGGACATCTAGCACAGATACGCAGTATTTT. Amino acid sequence: CASSELGTSSTDTQYF. The J gene is TRBJ2-3, the V gene TRBV25-1; D is perhaps TRBD1 (6 bases). The length of the CDR3 is 16 residues. Germline assignment: CDR1 MGHDK and CDR2 SYGVNS. Trimming left V 1 base short and J 0 bases short, with 11 bases between.

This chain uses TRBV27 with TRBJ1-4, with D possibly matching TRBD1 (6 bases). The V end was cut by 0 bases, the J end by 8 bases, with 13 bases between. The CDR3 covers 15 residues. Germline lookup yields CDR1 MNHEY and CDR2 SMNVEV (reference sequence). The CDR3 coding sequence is TGTGCCAGCAGTTTATCGAGAGGGGGTAGGGAAAAACTGTTTTTT. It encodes CASSLSRGGREKLFF.

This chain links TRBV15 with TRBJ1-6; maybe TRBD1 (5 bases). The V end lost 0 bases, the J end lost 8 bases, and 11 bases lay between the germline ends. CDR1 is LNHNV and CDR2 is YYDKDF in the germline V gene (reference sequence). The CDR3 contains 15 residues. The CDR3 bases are TGTGCCACCAGCAGAGAAGGGCTAGGGGATTCACCCCTCCACTTT. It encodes CATSREGLGDSPLHF. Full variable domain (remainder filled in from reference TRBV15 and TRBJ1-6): DAMVIQNPRYQVTQFGKPVTLSCSQTLNHNVMYWYQQKSSQAPKLLFHYYDKDFNNEADTPDNFQSRRPNTSFCFLDIRSPGLGDTAMYLCATSREGLGDSPLHFGNGTRLTVT.

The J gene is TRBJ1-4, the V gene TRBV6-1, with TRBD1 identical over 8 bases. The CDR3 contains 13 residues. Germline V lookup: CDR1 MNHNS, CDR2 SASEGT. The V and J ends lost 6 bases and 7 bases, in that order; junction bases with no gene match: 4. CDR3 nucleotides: TGTGCCAGCAGAGGACAGGGCGGTGAAAAACTGTTTTTT. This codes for CASRGQGGEKLFF.

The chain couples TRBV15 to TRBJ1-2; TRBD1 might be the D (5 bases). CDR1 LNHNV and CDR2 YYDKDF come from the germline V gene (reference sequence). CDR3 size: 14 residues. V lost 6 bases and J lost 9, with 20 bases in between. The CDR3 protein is CATRKQVQGQSYTF. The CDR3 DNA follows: TGTGCCACCAGAAAACAAGTCCAGGGCCAAAGCTACACCTTC.

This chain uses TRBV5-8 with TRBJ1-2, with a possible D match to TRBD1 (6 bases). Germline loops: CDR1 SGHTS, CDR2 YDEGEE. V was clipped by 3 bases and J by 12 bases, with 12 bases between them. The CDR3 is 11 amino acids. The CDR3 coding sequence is TGTGCCAGCAGCTCTAGGGGGTTTCACACCTTC. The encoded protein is CASSSRGFHTF.

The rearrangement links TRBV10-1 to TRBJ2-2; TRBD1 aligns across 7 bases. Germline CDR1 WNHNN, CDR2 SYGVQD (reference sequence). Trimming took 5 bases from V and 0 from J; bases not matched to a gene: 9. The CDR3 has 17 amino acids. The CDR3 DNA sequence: TGCGCCAGCAGTAGAGGTGACAGGGCCCCGAACACCGGGGAGCTGTTTTTT. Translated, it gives CASSRGDRAPNTGELFF.

CDR3 in amino acids: CASRTGVTGLAFF. CDR3 bases: TGTGCCAGCAGGACAGGGGTAACTGGACTGGCTTTCTTT. The chain recombines TRBV6-5 with TRBJ1-1; 8 bases fit TRBD1. CDR3 length equals 13 residues. Per germline, CDR1 MNHEY and CDR2 SVGAGI. Trimming at V came to 6 bases and at J to 11 bases, leaving 11 bases not matched to a gene.

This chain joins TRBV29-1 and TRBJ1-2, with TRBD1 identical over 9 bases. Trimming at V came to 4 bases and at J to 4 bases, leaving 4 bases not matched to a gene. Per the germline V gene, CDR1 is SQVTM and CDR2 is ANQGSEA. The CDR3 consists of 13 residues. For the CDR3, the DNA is TGCAGCGTTGCGGGACAGGGTGTCTATGGCTACACCTTC. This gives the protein CSVAGQGVYGYTF.

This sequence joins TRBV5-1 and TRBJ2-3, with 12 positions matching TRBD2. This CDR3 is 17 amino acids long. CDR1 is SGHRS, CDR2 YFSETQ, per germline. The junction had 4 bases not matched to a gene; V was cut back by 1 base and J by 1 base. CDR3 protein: CASSLSTSGGGTDTQYF. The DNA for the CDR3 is TGCGCCAGCAGCTTGTCGACTAGCGGGGGAGGCACAGATACGCAGTATTTT.

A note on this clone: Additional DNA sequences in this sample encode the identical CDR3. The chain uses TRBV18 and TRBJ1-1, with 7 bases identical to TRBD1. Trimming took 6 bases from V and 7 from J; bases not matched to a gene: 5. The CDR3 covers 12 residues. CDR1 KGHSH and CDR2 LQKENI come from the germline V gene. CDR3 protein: CASSPTGDEAFF. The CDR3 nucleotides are TGTGCCAGCTCGCCAACAGGGGATGAAGCTTTCTTT.

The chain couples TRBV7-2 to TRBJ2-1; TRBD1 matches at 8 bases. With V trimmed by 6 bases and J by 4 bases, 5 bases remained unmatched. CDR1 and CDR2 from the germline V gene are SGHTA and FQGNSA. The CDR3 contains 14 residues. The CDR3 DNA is TGTGCCAGCAGGAGGGACAGGAATTACAATGAGCAGTTCTTC. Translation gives CASRRDRNYNEQFF.

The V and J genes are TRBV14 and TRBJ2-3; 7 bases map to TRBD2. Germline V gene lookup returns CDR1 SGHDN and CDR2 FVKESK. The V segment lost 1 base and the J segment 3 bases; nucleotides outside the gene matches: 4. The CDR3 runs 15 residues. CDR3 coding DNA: TGTGCCAGCAGCCAAGCTCTAGCGGTAACAGATACGCAGTATTTT. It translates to CASSQALAVTDTQYF.